Described below is a single T cell receptor beta chain sequence and its context. Its antigen is unidentified. PCR was performed using 60 Vbeta and 13 Jbeta primers. TCRdb's table, derived via immunoSEQ multiplex PCR, lists solely in-frame clones and lacks some. Among some 110,000 clones listed, roughly 82% were seen once. The sample belongs to a study of cytomegalovirus exposure and HLA in healthy donors. Points from the study as a whole: Overall, roughly 150 TCR beta chains were annotated as cytomegalovirus-associated. Associated with HLA alleles at 0.05 false discovery rate in a later analysis were 16,951 TCR beta sequences. There were reportedly fewer N-insertions in an Asian-associated ancestry cluster than the roughly 700-donor mean, in a later analysis.

Germline V gives CDR1 ENHRY, CDR2 SYGVKD. The CDR3 totals 14 residues. V shed 6 bases, J shed 6 bases, and the junction held 10 bases outside the gene matches. The TCR comes from a male donor in good health and CMV-seropositive. The chain combines TRBV10-3 with TRBJ2-7; 8 bases fit TRBD1. Material for sequencing was PBMCs. The CDR3, as DNA: TGTGCCATCAGGACGGACAGGGAAAGTCGCGAGCAGTACTTC. Its translation: CAIRTDRESREQYF.